Listed below are T cell receptor beta chains from one sample, sequenced in a study of shared clonotypes between healthy human individuals. Generated by immunoSEQ multiplex PCR, the TCRdb table keeps only in-frame clones and is missing some. The profile shows over a million clones, more than 95% of them singletons. Sequences were obtained from naive CD4+ T cells sorted from blood. Receptors were obtained from a man aged 25-45 years in good health. CDR3s include the opening cysteine and the closing phenylalanine or tryptophan. Size is omitted from some rows. Given values are once, few, many or a class for expanded clones.

CDR3 protein	V gene	J gene	clone size
CASSLADSNQPQHF	TRBV7-8	TRBJ1-5	-
CASSLVRNTGELFF	TRBV7-2	TRBJ2-2	-
CASSQGPLNEQFF	TRBV14	TRBJ2-1	-
CASSEFSSYPRMEQYF	TRBV10-1	TRBJ2-7	-
CAWTAGLGYNEQFF	TRBV30	TRBJ2-1	-
CASSLGTLAGVYNEQFF	TRBV5-5	TRBJ2-1	-
CATSPAGGLTEKLFF	TRBV15	TRBJ1-4	-
CASSSGTGSTEAFF	TRBV5-1	TRBJ1-1	-
CASSEDSDPGLAQYF	TRBV2	TRBJ2-5	-
CASSPWGSAGTGELFF	TRBV5-4	TRBJ2-2	-
CASSSDRDSRERELFF	TRBV5-6	TRBJ2-2	-
CASSTPGTGSLAIGTNIQYF	TRBV28	TRBJ2-4	-
CASSFRDPSHYNEQFF	TRBV7-3	TRBJ2-1	-
CASSPPGVDYGYTF	TRBV18	TRBJ1-2	-
CASSLAETSYNEQFF	TRBV7-8	TRBJ2-1	once
CASSFAALTEAFF	TRBV2	TRBJ1-1	-
CASSDRVVNTIYF	TRBV2	TRBJ1-3	-
CASSIGPGGTEAFF	TRBV19	TRBJ1-1	-
CASSGTGFSYEQYF	TRBV10-2	TRBJ2-7	-
CAIHDSLDGDTQYF	TRBV10-3	TRBJ2-3	-
CASSLWTGGSTDTQYF	TRBV28	TRBJ2-3	-
CATSRDLFPGGTPYEQYF	TRBV15	TRBJ2-7	-
CASSFLGLAGGLNTGELFF	TRBV28	TRBJ2-2	-
CSVGRAGGGTDTQYF	TRBV29-1	TRBJ2-3	-
CASSIDHTLSSYEQYF	TRBV19	TRBJ2-7	-
CATSSYWDQPQHF	TRBV15	TRBJ1-5	-
CASSPLHTLSRNEQFF	TRBV18	TRBJ2-1	-
CASSSPGVYEQFF	TRBV28	TRBJ2-1	-
CASIMTGTTGELFF	TRBV6-5	TRBJ2-2	once
CASSESGRFLYGYTF	TRBV6-1	TRBJ1-2	-
CASSSSGTGAYEQYF	TRBV5-1	TRBJ2-7	-
CASSPSIWRLTNEKLFF	TRBV18	TRBJ1-4	-
CASSDHNEQYF	TRBV28	-	-
CASSITGAQAKLFF	TRBV19	TRBJ1-4	-
CASSLDLMGTSWEQYF	TRBV11-2	TRBJ2-7	-
CASTPGGLSGYTF	TRBV28	TRBJ1-2	-
CASSITGTGVYEQYF	TRBV6-5	TRBJ2-7	-
CASSGQGVASWQYF	TRBV5-6	TRBJ2-7	-
CSAGETTGEGGEQYF	TRBV29-1	TRBJ2-7	-
CASNFGGRYGYTF	TRBV28	TRBJ1-2	-
CASSSYRGRDVQETQYF	TRBV27	TRBJ2-5	-
CATSTRTGVGEKLFF	TRBV15	TRBJ1-4	-
CSVSDSMNTEAFF	TRBV29-1	TRBJ1-1	once
CASSLDSFSSYEQYF	TRBV5-4	TRBJ2-7	-
CSVGQVEDTQYF	TRBV29-1	TRBJ2-3	-
CATTAGVADTQYF	TRBV10-3	TRBJ2-3	-
CASGFRSSYEQYF	TRBV12-5	TRBJ2-7	-
CASSFISLNEQFF	TRBV5-1	TRBJ2-1	-
CASGRQGPYEQYF	TRBV27	TRBJ2-7	-